This entry lists 5 T cell receptor beta chains sequenced from one sample in a study of blood T cell repertoires in COVID-19. The protocol was immunoSEQ multiplex PCR, while the TCRdb copy is restricted to in-frame clones and leaves out a portion. Of under 250,000 clones in the sample, 88% were seen once. The sample was PBMCs or T cells enriched from blood (not recorded which). The receptors come from a woman in her thirties or forties who had been exposed to COVID-19.

In regard to this clone: The identical CDR3 is also encoded by other nucleotide sequences in the sample. The rearrangement joins TRBV18 to TRBJ1-2; 9 nucleotides line up with TRBD1. CDR3 length equals 15 residues. Germline trimming cut 2 bases from V and 1 base from J; bases unmatched to any gene: 2. Germline V gene lookup returns CDR1 KGHSH and CDR2 LQKENI. Here the CDR3 reads CASSPGQGFNYGYTF. The CDR3 nucleotides are TGTGCCAGCTCACCAGGACAGGGGTTTAACTATGGCTACACCTTC.

V gene TRBV11-2 combines with J gene TRBJ1-4; 7 nucleotides agree with TRBD1. Germline-derived CDR1 and CDR2 are SGHAT and FQNNGV. With V trimmed by 3 bases and J by 4 bases, 8 bases remained unmatched. This CDR3 spans 16 amino acids. The CDR3 region has the DNA TGTGCCAGCAGCTTGGCGGGGACAGCCTATAATGAAAAACTGTTTTTT. It yields the protein CASSLAGTAYNEKLFF.

J is TRBJ2-3 and V is TRBV4-2; TRBD2 agrees at 9 bases. This CDR3 is 17 amino acids long. V lost 1 base, J lost 2 bases, and 7 bases stayed unmatched. Looked up from germline, CDR1 is LGHNA and CDR2 is YNFKEQ. The DNA of the CDR3 is TGTGCCAGCAGCCAAGTTATTAGCGGGAGTATCACAGATACGCAGTATTTT. It encodes CASSQVISGSITDTQYF.

The rearrangement joins TRBV7-8 to TRBJ2-7; D unresolved. Germline V lookup: CDR1 SGHVS, CDR2 FQNEAQ. The V and J ends lost 0 bases and 6 bases respectively, with 9 bases between them. The CDR3 extends over 13 amino acids. The CDR3 is CASSLAGSTEQYV. CDR3 DNA: TGTGCCAGCAGCTTAGCGGGTAGCACCGAGCAGTACGTC.

This sequence joins TRBV6-2 or TRBV6-3 and TRBJ2-1; TRBD1 matches at 7 bases. Per germline, CDR1 MNHEY and CDR2 SVGEGT. Germline trimming cut 5 bases from V and 0 bases from J; bases unmatched to any gene: 1. The length of the CDR3 is 14 residues. The CDR3 is CASSRDSSYNEQFF. For the CDR3, the DNA is TGTGCCAGCAGTAGGGACAGCTCCTACAATGAGCAGTTCTTC.